The clone carrying this TCR beta chain was seen a few times. V was trimmed by 8 bases and J by 3 bases, leaving 13 bases between them. The germline V gene encodes CDR1 MNHNS and CDR2 SASEGT. There are 13 residues in the CDR3. Sequenced by immunoSEQ multiplex PCR; TCRdb stores in-frame clones only, minus some. The repertoire holds 9,000 to 13,000 clones, with roughly 76% as singletons. These data originate in a study of PD-1 blockade in classical Hodgkin lymphoma. Brentuximab vedotin exposure varied, and every patient relapsed after autologous stem cell transplantation. The clonotype comes from a human donor with classical Hodgkin lymphoma. The sequencing used peripheral blood mononuclear cells (PBMCs), collected at baseline. The V call is TRBV6-1, the J call TRBJ1-1, with D perhaps matching TRBD1 (5 bases). CDR3 coding DNA: TGTGCCAGCGTGTGGGGGTTTGACACTGAAGCTTTCTTT. Translated, it gives CASVWGFDTEAFF.